The T cell receptor beta chain under discussion was sequenced for a study of T cells in Graves' hyperthyroidism and ophthalmopathy. Regions amplified from RNA transcripts were the TCR beta CDR3 regions. HTBI primers were the set used in a first-round RT-PCR of the TCR CDR3. TCRdb reprocessed the multiplex PCR reads with MiXCR, giving one entry per CDR3 protein. The table includes some 420,000 distinct CDR3 sequences, roughly 13% detected once. Deletions cut 7 bases from V and 9 bases from J, with 13 bases between. The length of the CDR3 is 12 residues. Germline V gene data show CDR1 as ENHRY and CDR2 as SYGVKD.

The sequencing input was blood. This TCR was recovered from a young woman with Graves' hyperthyroidism. The V call is TRBV10-3, the J call TRBJ2-1; the D gene is possibly TRBD2 (6 bases). CDR3 nucleotides: TGTGCCATCAATAGGGAGGACGGTGAGCAGTTCTTC. This codes for CAINREDGEQFF.